This passage covers 10 T cell receptor beta chains from one sample sequenced in a study of blood T cells in healthy people across ages. Using a J-beta primer mix together with a sample-barcoded 5' primer, a second PCR was run for roughly 6 to 12 cycles. MiXCR was run by TCRdb on the 5' RACE reads, yielding one entry per CDR3 protein. The table shows 600,000 or so distinct CDR3 sequences, with 25% to 35% occurring only once. The sequencing input was blood. These receptors all stem from an elderly woman in good health.

As regards this clonotype: A much more abundant neighbour one base away suggests this may be a read error. This chain links TRBV29-1 with TRBJ1-5; 9 bases line up with TRBD1. The CDR3 is made up of 15 amino acids. In germline, CDR1 is SQVTM, CDR2 ANQGSEA. This chain's CDR3 is CSVETGTGSNLPQHF. The CDR3, as DNA: TGCAGCGTTGAAACCGGGACAGGGAGCAATCTGCCCCAGCATTTT. The whole variable domain, filled in from reference TRBV29-1 and TRBJ1-5, reads SAVISQKPSRDICQRGTSLTIQCQVDSQVTMMFWYRQQPGQSLTLIATANQGSEATYESGFVIDKFPISRPNLTFSTLTVSNMSPEDSSIYLCSVETGTGSNLPQHFGDGTRLSIL.

This clonotype was found once. V gene TRBV20-1 combines with J gene TRBJ2-3; either TRBD1 or TRBD2 may fit D (5 bases each). V was clipped by 5 bases and J by 5 bases, with 14 bases between them. Germline V gene data show CDR1 as DFQATT and CDR2 as SNEGSKA (reference sequence). This CDR3 has 13 residues. The CDR3 region has the DNA TGCAGTGCTGGGGGAGATGGGTTAGATACGCAGTATTTT. Translating it yields CSAGGDGLDTQYF.

In this sample, this clonotype turned up a few times. The CDR3 coding sequence is TGCAGTGCTAGCGGACTAGCGGGGGGGCAGCCTGATACGCAGTATTTT. This codes for CSASGLAGGQPDTQYF. V and J are TRBV20-1 and TRBJ2-3, with TRBD2 matching over 15 bases. V lost 3 bases and J lost 6; bases outside the gene matches: 7. The germline CDR1 and CDR2 sequences are DFQATT and SNEGSKA (reference sequence). CDR3 size: 16 residues.

J is TRBJ1-1 and V is TRBV5-1, with D possibly being TRBD1 (6 bases). CDR3 size: 15 residues. Germline V lookup: CDR1 SGHRS, CDR2 YFSETQ. The V end was cut by 1 base, the J end by 3 bases, with 13 bases between. This CDR3 is CASSLKERGHTEAFF. As DNA, the CDR3 is TGCGCCAGCAGCTTGAAGGAACGGGGGCACACTGAAGCTTTCTTT.

This clonotype turned up a few times. The chain is built from TRBV27 and TRBJ2-5, with 8 bases aligning to TRBD1. The CDR3 sequence is 12 residues long. Germline CDR1 is MNHEY and CDR2 is SMNVEV (reference sequence). V trimming: 8 bases; J trimming: 5 bases; junction bases outside the gene matches: 4. CDR3 protein: CASAYRGETQYF. The CDR3, as DNA: TGTGCCAGCGCCTACAGGGGGGAGACCCAGTACTTC.

Written as DNA, the CDR3 is TGTGCCAGCAGCTCCCAGGGGTATGGCGAAAAACTGTTTTTT. Its translation: CASSSQGYGEKLFF. The chain couples TRBV9 to TRBJ1-4; D is perhaps TRBD1 (6 bases). V gave up 4 bases and J gave up 8 bases, with 15 bases separating them. In germline, CDR1 is SGDLS, CDR2 YYNGEE. The CDR3 runs 14 residues. The full variable domain, its missing parts supplied by reference TRBV9 and TRBJ1-4, is DSGVTQTPKHLITATGQRVTLRCSPRSGDLSVYWYQQSLDQGLQFLIQYYNGEERAKGNILERFSAQQFPDLHSELNLSSLELGDSALYFCASSSQGYGEKLFFGSGTQLSVL.

CDR3 protein: CASSPAEERVEKLFF. The DNA of the CDR3 is TGTGCCAGCAGTCCTGCGGAGGAACGGGTTGAAAAACTGTTTTTT. The rearrangement joins TRBV6-5 to TRBJ1-4, with D hard to call. The CDR3 spans 15 residues. V lost 5 bases, J lost 7 bases, and 17 bases lay in between. Germline CDR1 MNHEY, CDR2 SVGAGI.

This clonotype was counted ten times or more. The gene calls are TRBV20-1 and TRBJ2-2, with D possibly called TRBD1 or TRBD2 (5 bases each). Germline V gene sequence: CDR1 DFQATT, CDR2 SNEGSKA (reference sequence). The CDR3 extends over 14 amino acids. Trimming left V 0 bases short and J 6 bases short, with 11 bases between. The CDR3 sequence: CSARDLGVPGELFF. The CDR3 DNA sequence: TGCAGTGCTAGAGATCTGGGGGTCCCCGGGGAGCTGTTTTTT.

This clonotype occurred a few times. A read error may explain this, as a much larger clone is one base away. The chain recombines TRBV20-1 with TRBJ2-7; D unresolved. The germline V and J ends were trimmed by 3 bases and 7 bases, with 13 bases remaining between them. Germline V lookup: CDR1 DFQATT, CDR2 SNEGSKA (reference sequence). This CDR3 spans 12 amino acids. DNA for the CDR3: TGCAGTGCTAGCCCCATTACGAATGAGCAGTACTTC. Its translation is CSASPITNEQYF.

This clonotype was detected many times. The chain is built from TRBV7-9 and TRBJ1-4; the D gene is possibly TRBD1 (6 bases). The CDR3 covers 18 residues. Trimming left V 6 bases short and J 0 bases short, with 20 bases between. Looked up from germline, CDR1 is SEHNR and CDR2 is FQNEAQ (reference sequence). The CDR3, as DNA: TGTGCCAGCAGTCTCCTCGGGGGCAGCCTCCCAACTAATGAAAAACTGTTTTTT. Its translation: CASSLLGGSLPTNEKLFF.